The 21 T cell receptor beta chains listed next were all sequenced from one sample in a study of OX40 agonist ivuxolimab in advanced cancers. Sequencing used immunoSEQ multiplex PCR; TCRdb keeps in-frame clones, though not all of them. The sample includes 65,000 to 85,000 clones, roughly 85% of them seen just once. The source was CD4+ or CD8+ T cells sorted from blood, collected in a trial of the OX40 agonist ivuxolimab. The receptors come from an adult with an advanced solid tumor such as melanoma, head and neck, liver or kidney cancer.

CDR3 sequence: CASSLGRGEKLFF. The CDR3 DNA reads as TGTGCCAGCAGCTTAGGCCGTGGGGAAAAACTGTTTTTT. The chain has TRBV13 and TRBJ1-4; D remains unclear. CDR3 length: 13 residues. Germline values: CDR1 PRHDT, CDR2 FYEKMQ (reference sequence). V lost 0 bases, J lost 8 bases, and 7 bases lay in between.

The J gene is TRBJ2-5, the V gene TRBV9; D ambiguous. TRBJ2-7 matches the DNA end more closely, so the J call is doubtful. This CDR3 has 11 residues. Germline V gene data show CDR1 as SGDLS and CDR2 as YYNGEE. This CDR3 is CASSDRYEQYF. The CDR3 DNA is TGTGCCAGCAGCGACCGGTACGAGCAGTACTTC.

This clone was recorded once. The rearrangement links TRBV11-2 to TRBJ2-5, with 7 bases that match TRBD1. The assigned J gene may be wrong: the sequence end matches TRBJ2-7 better. Germline V gene sequence: CDR1 SGHAT, CDR2 FQNNGV. CDR3 length: 17 amino acids. The CDR3 DNA reads TGTGCCAGCAGCATACCCCTACAGGGGATCTACTCCTACGAGCAGTACTTC. This gives the protein CASSIPLQGIYSYEQYF.

V usage is TRBV18 and J usage is TRBJ2-3; 10 bases are shared with TRBD1. Trimming took 3 bases from V and 3 from J; bases not matched to a gene: 9. Germline V CDR1 and CDR2: KGHSH, LQKENI. There are 17 residues in the CDR3. CDR3 sequence reads: CASSPLPGQGSTDTQYF. The CDR3 region has the DNA TGTGCCAGCTCACCCCTCCCGGGACAGGGGTCAACAGATACGCAGTATTTT.

This rearrangement joins TRBV5-1 to TRBJ2-7; no definite D call. This CDR3 spans 13 amino acids. The ends were cut back, 2 bases at V and 6 bases at J, with 12 bases in the middle. Germline CDR1 SGHRS, CDR2 YFSETQ. The CDR3 sequence is CASSFKVSSEQYF. The CDR3 bases are TGCGCCAGCAGCTTCAAGGTCAGCTCCGAGCAGTACTTC.

This clone was recorded only once. The CDR3 region is CASSWTGPSEKLFF. The CDR3 DNA sequence: TGTGCCAGTAGTTGGACAGGCCCCAGTGAAAAACTGTTTTTT. This rearrangement joins TRBV19 to TRBJ1-4; 7 bases agree with TRBD1. The ends lost 5 bases at V and 7 bases at J; junction bases unmatched: 7. This CDR3 spans 14 amino acids. Germline-derived CDR1 and CDR2 are LNHDA and SQIVND (reference sequence).

The chain carries TRBV7-2 and TRBJ1-1; 8 bases match TRBD1. V was clipped by 5 bases and J by 1 base; unmatched bases: 6. This CDR3 has 15 amino acids. Per germline, CDR1 SGHTA and CDR2 FQGNSA. Here the CDR3 reads CASSADRVGNTEAFF. CDR3 bases: TGTGCCAGCAGCGCGGACAGGGTGGGGAACACTGAAGCTTTCTTT.

The chain carries TRBV7-9 and TRBJ2-1, with D unclear. The CDR3 is made up of 12 amino acids. Germline CDR1 reads SEHNR; CDR2 reads FQNEAQ (reference sequence). V gave up 5 bases and J gave up 7 bases, with 9 bases separating them. The CDR3 protein is CASSTSRNEQFF. In nucleotides, the CDR3 is TGTGCCAGCAGCACAAGTAGGAATGAGCAGTTCTTC.

The rearrangement uses TRBV7-9 and TRBJ1-1; D gene unclear. Trimming left V 1 base short and J 5 bases short, with 8 bases between. The CDR3 is 13 amino acids. Germline V gives CDR1 SEHNR, CDR2 FQNEAQ (reference sequence). CDR3 loop: CASSLETATEAFF. DNA for the CDR3: TGTGCCAGCAGCTTAGAAACGGCGACTGAAGCTTTCTTT.

The V call is TRBV5-6, the J call TRBJ1-1, with a possible D match to TRBD1 (5 bases). CDR1 is SGHDT, CDR2 YYEEEE, per germline. V was shortened by 2 bases and J by 6 bases, with 11 bases between the two germline ends. The CDR3 is made up of 13 amino acids. The CDR3 DNA follows: TGTGCCAGCAGCTTTTCGGGGGTTGCTGAAGCTTTCTTT. This translates into CASSFSGVAEAFF.

The V call is TRBV11-1, the J call TRBJ2-6; 10 bases fit TRBD1. Trimming cost V 6 bases and J 3 bases; bases outside gene matches: 14. The CDR3 length is 19 residues. The germline V gene encodes CDR1 SGHAT and CDR2 FQDESV (reference sequence). In DNA, the CDR3 is TGTGCCAGCAGGCCCCCGGGACAGGGGCTCTCAGGTGGGGCCAACGTCCTGACTTTC. Translating it yields CASRPPGQGLSGGANVLTF.

The V gene is TRBV2, the J gene TRBJ1-5; the D is unclear. V shed 3 bases and J shed 7 bases, with 13 bases lying between them. Germline V gives CDR1 SNHLY, CDR2 FYNNEI. The CDR3 contains 14 residues. The CDR3 nucleotides read TGTGCCAGCAGTGATGGCCGTTCAGGACAGCCCCAGCATTTT. Residues: CASSDGRSGQPQHF.

This clone was observed a handful of times. The chain carries TRBV10-3 and TRBJ1-4; D call uncertain. CDR3 length equals 13 residues. In germline, CDR1 is ENHRY, CDR2 SYGVKD. Trimming removed 2 bases at V and 5 bases at J, with 6 bases between. CDR3 sequence (DNA): TGTGCCATCAGTGAGCCTGAGAATGAAAAACTGTTTTTT. This codes for CAISEPENEKLFF.

The gene calls are TRBV19 and TRBJ1-2; weak D call: TRBD1 (6 bases). Germline values: CDR1 LNHDA, CDR2 SQIVND (reference sequence). Trimming stripped 4 bases from V and 0 bases from J, with 18 bases between. The CDR3 contains 17 residues. The CDR3 bases are TGTGCCAGTAGTAGGGGGTCACAGGGATCAGCTAACTATGGCTACACCTTC. Its translation is CASSRGSQGSANYGYTF.

This chain connects TRBV28 to TRBJ2-7; weak D call: TRBD2 (6 bases). CDR3 length: 16 amino acids. The ends were cut back, 7 bases at V and 3 bases at J, with 22 bases in the middle. Germline V gene data show CDR1 as MDHEN and CDR2 as SYDVKM. In DNA, the CDR3 is TGTGCCAGCACCACTCGGCCGGGTAGAGCGGGCTACGAGCAGTACTTC. Translated: CASTTRPGRAGYEQYF.

The chain links TRBV10-1 to TRBJ2-3, with D possibly being TRBD1 or TRBD2 (5 bases each). Germline V gene sequence: CDR1 WNHNN, CDR2 SYGVQD (reference sequence). The germline V and J ends were trimmed by 1 base and 0 bases, with 11 bases remaining between them. The CDR3 totals 16 residues. This CDR3 is CASSELRGGSTDTQYF. Here the CDR3 DNA reads TGCGCCAGCAGTGAGTTGAGGGGCGGGAGCACAGATACGCAGTATTTT.

The chain couples TRBV2 to TRBJ2-3; no reliable D call. Trimming pared 1 base from V and 2 bases from J, leaving 7 bases between. CDR3 length: 14 amino acids. Germline-derived CDR1 and CDR2 are SNHLY and FYNNEI. The CDR3 DNA sequence: TGTGCCAGCAGTGAAGGCGGTAACACAGATACGCAGTATTTT. Protein product: CASSEGGNTDTQYF.

In its sample, this clone was seen a few times. This sequence joins TRBV28 and TRBJ1-6; a weak D match, TRBD1 (6 bases). Trimming took off 5 bases at V and 10 bases at J, with 21 bases between the two ends. This CDR3 contains 16 residues. CDR1 and CDR2 from the germline V gene are MDHEN and SYDVKM. The CDR3 DNA is TGTGCCAGCAGTCCGATGGTGGGGGGGCGTTACTCACCCCTCCACTTT. Amino acid sequence: CASSPMVGGRYSPLHF. Full variable domain (remainder filled in from reference TRBV28 and TRBJ1-6): DVKVTQSSRYLVKRTGEKVFLECVQDMDHENMFWYRQDPGLGLRLIYFSYDVKMKEKGDIPEGYSVSREKKERFSLILESASTNQTSMYLCASSPMVGGRYSPLHFGNGTRLTVT.

CDR3 region: CASKLAGGPYEQFF. CDR3 nucleotides: TGTGCCAGCAAATTAGCGGGAGGGCCCTATGAGCAGTTCTTC. This chain links TRBV2 with TRBJ2-1; TRBD2 agrees at 11 bases. Germline V gene lookup returns CDR1 SNHLY and CDR2 FYNNEI. Trimming cost V 7 bases and J 8 bases; bases outside gene matches: 7. The CDR3 loop spans 14 amino acids.

A few counts support this clone. The rearrangement uses TRBV2 and TRBJ2-7, with TRBD1 matching 9 bases. J gave up 2 bases and V 7 bases, and 9 bases lay outside the gene matches. CDR1 is SNHLY and CDR2 is FYNNEI in the germline V gene. This CDR3 is 15 amino acids long. CDR3 nucleotide sequence: TGTGCCAGCACTAACACCGGGACAGGGCCCTACGAGCAGTACTTC. Translating it yields CASTNTGTGPYEQYF.

V is TRBV7-9 and J is TRBJ1-6, with D possibly being TRBD1 (5 bases). Germline loops: CDR1 SEHNR, CDR2 FQNEAQ (reference sequence). CDR3 length equals 16 residues. V was trimmed by 1 base and J by 7 bases, leaving 14 bases between them. The DNA for the CDR3 is TGTGCCAGCAGCTTAGAGTCATCAGGGTGGAATTCACCCCTCCACTTT. Its translation is CASSLESSGWNSPLHF. The full variable domain, rest sourced from reference TRBV7-9 and TRBJ1-6, is DTGVSQNPRHKITKRGQNVTFRCDPISEHNRLYWYRQTLGQGPEFLTYFQNEAQLEKSRLLSDRFSAERPKGSFSTLEIQRTEQGDSAMYLCASSLESSGWNSPLHFGNGTRLTVT.